A selection of T cell receptor beta chains follows, all from one sample in a study of cytomegalovirus exposure and HLA in healthy donors. Generated by immunoSEQ multiplex PCR, the TCRdb table keeps only in-frame clones and is missing some. Of 200,000 or so clones listed, under 90% are singletons. Sequenced material: PBMCs. All receptors come from a boy between 2 and 10 years old in good health and CMV-seronegative. Each CDR3 is given with its conserved first and last residue. The order of the fields is J gene, clone size, D gene, V gene, CDR3 DNA, CDR3 protein. D genes are given only for firm matches. The listing skips clone size in some rows; elsewhere it reads once, few, many or a size class.

j_call: TRBJ2-3; clone_size: .; d_call: TRBD2; v_call: TRBV7-9; cdr3_nt: TGTGCCAGCAGCTCCCGGACTAGCGGGGGCACAGATACGCAGTATTTT; cdr3_aa: CASSSRTSGGTDTQYF
j_call: TRBJ1-6; clone_size: .; d_call: TRBD1; v_call: TRBV28; cdr3_nt: TGTGCCAGCCAACCTAATCCCGGGACAGGGAATTCACCCCTCCACTTT; cdr3_aa: CASQPNPGTGNSPLHF
j_call: TRBJ1-4; clone_size: once; d_call: .; v_call: TRBV19; cdr3_nt: TGTGCCAGTAGTATGGAGAGTAATGAAAAACTGTTTTTT; cdr3_aa: CASSMESNEKLFF
j_call: TRBJ1-2; clone_size: once; d_call: TRBD1; v_call: TRBV4-2; cdr3_nt: TGTGCCAGCAGCCAAGAGGTACAGGGGGTTGGTGGCTACACCTTC; cdr3_aa: CASSQEVQGVGGYTF
j_call: TRBJ2-3; clone_size: .; d_call: .; v_call: TRBV28; cdr3_nt: TGTGCCAGCAGTGGGCCCTGGTACACAGATACGCAGTATTTT; cdr3_aa: CASSGPWYTDTQYF
j_call: TRBJ1-1; clone_size: .; d_call: .; v_call: TRBV9; cdr3_nt: TGTGCCAGCAGCGTAGGCGAGCTGAACACTGAAGCTTTCTTT; cdr3_aa: CASSVGELNTEAFF
j_call: TRBJ2-1; clone_size: .; d_call: .; v_call: TRBV25-1; cdr3_nt: TGTGCCAGCAGTGAATCCCGTGTAGATGAGCAGTTCTTC; cdr3_aa: CASSESRVDEQFF
j_call: TRBJ2-2; clone_size: few; d_call: .; v_call: TRBV5-1; cdr3_nt: TGCGCCAGCAGCCCCAGGCAGGGGGGCACCGGGGAGCTGTTTTTT; cdr3_aa: CASSPRQGGTGELFF
j_call: TRBJ1-4; clone_size: .; d_call: .; v_call: TRBV18; cdr3_nt: TGTGCCAGCTCACCTCGGGGAGGGCCAAATGAAAAACTGTTTTTT; cdr3_aa: CASSPRGGPNEKLFF
j_call: TRBJ1-3; clone_size: once; d_call: .; v_call: TRBV6-5; cdr3_nt: TGTGCCAGCAGTTACTCAGTTAGCTCTGGAAACACCATATATTTT; cdr3_aa: CASSYSVSSGNTIYF
j_call: TRBJ2-3; clone_size: .; d_call: .; v_call: TRBV7-2; cdr3_nt: TGTGCCAGCAGTGAGCAGGTGGGTCGCACAGATACGCAGTATTTT; cdr3_aa: CASSEQVGRTDTQYF
j_call: TRBJ2-3; clone_size: .; d_call: .; v_call: TRBV11-2; cdr3_nt: TGTGCCAGCAGCCCGGGACTTACCCCTAGCACAGATACGCAGTATTTT; cdr3_aa: CASSPGLTPSTDTQYF
j_call: TRBJ1-4; clone_size: few; d_call: TRBD1; v_call: TRBV25-1; cdr3_nt: TGTGCCAGCAGTGACAGGACAGGGGCCAGAAATGAAAAACTGTTTTTT; cdr3_aa: CASSDRTGARNEKLFF
j_call: TRBJ1-5; clone_size: .; d_call: .; v_call: TRBV10-3; cdr3_nt: TGTGCCATCAGTAACAGGGATAGCAATCAGCCCCAGCATTTT; cdr3_aa: CAISNRDSNQPQHF
j_call: TRBJ2-7; clone_size: .; d_call: TRBD1; v_call: TRBV9; cdr3_nt: TGTGCCAGCAGCGCAGGGACAGGGAGCTCCTACGAGCAGTACTTC; cdr3_aa: CASSAGTGSSYEQYF
j_call: TRBJ2-3; clone_size: .; d_call: .; v_call: TRBV19; cdr3_nt: TGTGCCAGTACCGACGGCGGGGCCGTCACAGATACGCAGTATTTT; cdr3_aa: CASTDGGAVTDTQYF
j_call: TRBJ2-7; clone_size: .; d_call: TRBD1; v_call: TRBV7-6; cdr3_nt: TGTGCCAGCAGCTTAAGGGCAGGGGGTAGATACGAGCAGTACTTC; cdr3_aa: CASSLRAGGRYEQYF
j_call: TRBJ2-5; clone_size: .; d_call: .; v_call: TRBV6-1; cdr3_nt: TGTGCCAGCAGTGGAACTAGCAGGGGGAAAGAGACCCAGTACTTC; cdr3_aa: CASSGTSRGKETQYF